One sample yielded the 8 T cell receptor beta chains listed below, sequenced in a study of blood T cell repertoires in COVID-19 (dated by TCRdb to the early 2020s). Library prep was done by the immunoSEQ multiplex PCR assay. TCRdb took this table from immuneACCESS and kept in-frame rearrangements with V and J called. Such tables lack part of the clones; where checked against another copy, unresolved V genes explain under half of the gap, and the rest is unexplained. The sample table lists 70,000 to 95,000 clones, roughly 88% of them with a count of one. Clones ranked in the top ten supply 20% to 25% of the sample. The sequencing input was peripheral blood. The receptors derive from a woman in her forties or fifties with acute or convalescent COVID-19.

This clone was observed a handful of times. The chain recombines TRBV12-3 or TRBV12-4 with TRBJ2-7, with D perhaps TRBD1 (6 bases). V lost 5 bases to trimming and J lost 3 bases, with 11 bases between them. The CDR3 extends over 13 amino acids. CDR3 nucleotides: TGTGCCAGCAGTAGGGACATGGACTACGAGCAGTACTTC. This codes for CASSRDMDYEQYF.

The gene calls are TRBV4-3 and TRBJ1-5; TRBD1 is a possible D gene (6 bases). The CDR3 runs 13 residues. The V end was cut by 0 bases, the J end by 9 bases, with 9 bases between. Per the germline V gene, CDR1 is LGHNA and CDR2 is YSLEER. The CDR3 nucleotides read TGCGCCAGCAGCCAAGAAGGGGGATGGCCCCAGCATTTT. Translated: CASSQEGGWPQHF.

CDR3: CASSLEAGGVTDTQYF. The CDR3 coding sequence is TGTGCCAGCAGCTTAGAGGCAGGAGGGGTCACAGATACGCAGTATTTT. The chain combines TRBV7-3 with TRBJ2-3; weak D call: TRBD2 (6 bases). Germline assignment: CDR1 SGHTA and CDR2 FQGTGA. The CDR3 contains 16 residues. Trimming shortened V by 2 bases and J by 2 bases, and 14 bases separated the two germline ends.

The chain combines TRBV10-3 with TRBJ1-1; tentatively, D is TRBD1 (5 bases). Looked up from germline, CDR1 is ENHRY and CDR2 is SYGVKD. Between the trimmed V and J ends, which lost 4 bases and 1 base, there was a span of 16 bases. The CDR3 loop spans 16 amino acids. CDR3 loop: CAISGGQNPTNTEAFF. The DNA of the CDR3 is TGTGCCATCAGTGGGGGCCAGAATCCAACGAACACTGAAGCTTTCTTT.

V gene TRBV4-1 combines with J gene TRBJ2-7; perhaps TRBD2 as D (6 bases). Trimming cost V 4 bases and J 5 bases, with 12 bases left between them. In germline, CDR1 is MGHRA, CDR2 YSYEKL. The CDR3 has 13 amino acids. CDR3: CASSLGGSNEQYF. The CDR3 region has the DNA TGCGCCAGCAGCCTGGGGGGAAGCAACGAGCAGTACTTC.

The chain carries TRBV30 and TRBJ1-2; D gene ambiguous. The CDR3 is made up of 11 amino acids. V lost 0 bases and J 7 bases, leaving 6 bases between the germline ends. Looked up from germline, CDR1 is GTSNPN and CDR2 is SVGIG (reference sequence). CDR3 sequence reads: CAWSVSPGYTF. Here the CDR3 DNA reads TGTGCCTGGAGTGTATCTCCTGGCTACACCTTC.

The CDR3 here is CASSRGADEKLFF. The CDR3 DNA is TGTGCCAGCAGCCGTGGGGCAGATGAAAAACTGTTTTTT. This rearrangement joins TRBV2 to TRBJ1-4, with D perhaps matching TRBD1 (5 bases). This CDR3 has 13 amino acids. With 6 bases removed from V and 6 bases from J, the gap between germline ends came to 11 bases. Germline V gives CDR1 SNHLY, CDR2 FYNNEI.

As for this clone: One end of the junction does not line up with germline, which may come from a read error. The genes are TRBV6-2 or TRBV6-3 and TRBJ2-3; 9 nucleotides line up with TRBD2. Germline V gene lookup returns CDR1 MNHEY and CDR2 SVGEGT. CDR3 length equals 17 residues. The CDR3 bases are TGTGCCAGCAGTTACGGGCGCAGGCGGGAGGGCACAGATATGCAGTATTTT. Its protein product is CASSYGRRREGTDMQYF.